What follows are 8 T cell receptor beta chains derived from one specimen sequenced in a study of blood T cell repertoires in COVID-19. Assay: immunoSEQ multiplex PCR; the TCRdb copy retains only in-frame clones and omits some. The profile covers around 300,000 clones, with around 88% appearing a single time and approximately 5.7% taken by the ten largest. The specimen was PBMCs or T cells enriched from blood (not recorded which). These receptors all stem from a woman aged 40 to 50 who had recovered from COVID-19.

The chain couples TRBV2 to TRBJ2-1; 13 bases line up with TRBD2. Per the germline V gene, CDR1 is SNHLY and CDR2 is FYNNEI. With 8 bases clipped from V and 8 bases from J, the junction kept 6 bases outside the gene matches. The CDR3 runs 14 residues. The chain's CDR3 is CASGGLAGWDEQFF. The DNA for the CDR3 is TGTGCCAGCGGGGGACTAGCGGGATGGGATGAGCAGTTCTTC. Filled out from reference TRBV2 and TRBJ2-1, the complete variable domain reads EPEVTQTPSHQVTQMGQEVILRCVPISNHLYFYWYRQILGQKVEFLVSFYNNEISEKSEIFDDQFSVERPDGSNFTLKIRSTKLEDSAMYFCASGGLAGWDEQFFGPGTRLTVL.

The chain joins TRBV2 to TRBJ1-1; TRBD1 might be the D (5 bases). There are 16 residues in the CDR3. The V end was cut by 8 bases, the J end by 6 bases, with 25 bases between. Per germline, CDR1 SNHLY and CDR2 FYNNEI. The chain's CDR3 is CASRPVGRVGVSEAFF. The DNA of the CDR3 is TGTGCCAGCCGACCCGTAGGCCGGGTAGGGGTATCTGAAGCTTTCTTT.

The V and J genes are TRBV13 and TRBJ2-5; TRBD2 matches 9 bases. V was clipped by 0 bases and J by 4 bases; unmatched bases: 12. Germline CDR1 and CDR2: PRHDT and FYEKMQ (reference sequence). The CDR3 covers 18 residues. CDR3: CASSLGGRASGKRETQYF. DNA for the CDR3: TGTGCCAGCAGCTTAGGGGGTAGGGCTAGCGGGAAGAGAGAGACCCAGTACTTC.

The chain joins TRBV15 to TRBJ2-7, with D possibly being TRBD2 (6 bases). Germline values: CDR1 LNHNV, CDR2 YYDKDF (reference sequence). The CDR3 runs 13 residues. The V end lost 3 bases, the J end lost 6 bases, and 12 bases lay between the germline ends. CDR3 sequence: CATSSLRGTEQYF. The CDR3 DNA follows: TGTGCCACCAGCAGCCTCCGGGGGACCGAGCAGTACTTC.

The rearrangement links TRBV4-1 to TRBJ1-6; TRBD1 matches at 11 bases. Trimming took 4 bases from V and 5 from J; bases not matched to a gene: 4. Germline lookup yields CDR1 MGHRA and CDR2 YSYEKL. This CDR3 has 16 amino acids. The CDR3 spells CASSPGQGANNSPLHF. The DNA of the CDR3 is TGCGCCAGCAGCCCAGGACAGGGGGCGAATAATTCACCCCTCCACTTT.

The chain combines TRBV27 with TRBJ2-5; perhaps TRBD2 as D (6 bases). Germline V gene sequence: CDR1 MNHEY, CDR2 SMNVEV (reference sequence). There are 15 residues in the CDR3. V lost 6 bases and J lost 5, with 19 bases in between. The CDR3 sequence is CASRGLGLAMETQYF. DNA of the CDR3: TGTGCCAGCAGGGGCCTCGGGCTAGCGATGGAGACCCAGTACTTC.

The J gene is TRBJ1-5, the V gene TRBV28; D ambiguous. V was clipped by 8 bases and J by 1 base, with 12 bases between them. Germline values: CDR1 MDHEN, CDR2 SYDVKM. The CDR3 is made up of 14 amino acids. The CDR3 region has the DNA TGTGCCAGCCATGCCAGGCCCAGCAATCAGCCCCAGCATTTT. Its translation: CASHARPSNQPQHF. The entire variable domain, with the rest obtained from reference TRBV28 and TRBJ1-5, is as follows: DVKVTQSSRYLVKRTGEKVFLECVQDMDHENMFWYRQDPGLGLRLIYFSYDVKMKEKGDIPEGYSVSREKKERFSLILESASTNQTSMYLCASHARPSNQPQHFGDGTRLSIL.

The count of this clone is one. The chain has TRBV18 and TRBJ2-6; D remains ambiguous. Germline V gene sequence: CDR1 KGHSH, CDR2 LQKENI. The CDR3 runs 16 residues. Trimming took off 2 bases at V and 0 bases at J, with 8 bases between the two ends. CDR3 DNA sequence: TGTGCCAGCTCACCAGCAGTCCGCTCTGGGGCCAACGTCCTGACTTTC. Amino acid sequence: CASSPAVRSGANVLTF.